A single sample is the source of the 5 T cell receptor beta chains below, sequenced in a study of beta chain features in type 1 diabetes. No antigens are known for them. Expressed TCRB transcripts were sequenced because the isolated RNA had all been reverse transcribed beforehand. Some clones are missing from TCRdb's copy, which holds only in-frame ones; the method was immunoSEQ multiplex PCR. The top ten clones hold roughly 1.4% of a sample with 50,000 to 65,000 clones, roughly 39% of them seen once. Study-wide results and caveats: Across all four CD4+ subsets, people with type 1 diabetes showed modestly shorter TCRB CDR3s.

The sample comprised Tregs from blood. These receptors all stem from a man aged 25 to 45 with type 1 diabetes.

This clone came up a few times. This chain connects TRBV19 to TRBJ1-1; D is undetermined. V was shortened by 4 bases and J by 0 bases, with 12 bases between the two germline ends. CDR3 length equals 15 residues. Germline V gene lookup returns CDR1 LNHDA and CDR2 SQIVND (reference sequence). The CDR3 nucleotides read TGTGCCAGTAGTAGGCCCGCGGCGCTGAACACTGAAGCTTTCTTT. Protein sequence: CASSRPAALNTEAFF.

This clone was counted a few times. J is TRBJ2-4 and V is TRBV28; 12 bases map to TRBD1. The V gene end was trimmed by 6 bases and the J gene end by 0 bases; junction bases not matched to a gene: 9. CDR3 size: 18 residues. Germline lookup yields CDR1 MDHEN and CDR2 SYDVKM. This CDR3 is CASSRTGTGGVAKNIQYF. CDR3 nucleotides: TGTGCCAGCAGCCGGACCGGGACAGGGGGCGTAGCCAAAAACATTCAGTACTTC.

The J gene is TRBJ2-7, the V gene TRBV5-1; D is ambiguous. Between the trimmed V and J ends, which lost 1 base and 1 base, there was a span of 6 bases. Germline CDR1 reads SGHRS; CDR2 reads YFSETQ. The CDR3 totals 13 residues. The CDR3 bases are TGCGCCAGCAGCTTGAAGAGTTCCTACGAGCAGTACTTC. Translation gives CASSLKSSYEQYF.

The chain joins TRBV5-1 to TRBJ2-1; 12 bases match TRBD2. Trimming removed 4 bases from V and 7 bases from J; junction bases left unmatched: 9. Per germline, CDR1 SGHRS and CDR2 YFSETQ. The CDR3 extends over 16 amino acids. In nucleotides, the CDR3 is TGCGCCAGCAGCCCCTCACTAGCGGGAGGTGGTAATGAGCAGTTCTTC. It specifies CASSPSLAGGGNEQFF.

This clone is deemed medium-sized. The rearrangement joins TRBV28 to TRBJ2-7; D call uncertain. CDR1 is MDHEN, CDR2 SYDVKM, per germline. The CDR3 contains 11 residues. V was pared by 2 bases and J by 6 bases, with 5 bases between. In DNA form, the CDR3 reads TGTGCCAGCAGTTTAAACGGCGAGCAGTACTTC. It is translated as CASSLNGEQYF.